This TCR beta chain was profiled in a study of CD4 T cells in relation to SARS-CoV-2 and coronaviruses. In this sample, this clone turned up once. The antigen remains unidentified. The unexposed donors gave CD4+ T cells in about 2010-2019, prior to COVID-19. CD4+ T cells were isolated from the cells after more than 8 days of culture. Using immunoSEQ multiplex PCR, the repertoire was profiled, and TCRdb retains in-frame clones only, with some absent. The table shows 29,000 or so clones, with 75% to 80% occurring only once. The study, taken as a whole, reports: Crossreactivity was assessed only for spike protein, not other viral proteins.

Material for sequencing was CD4+ T cells from PBMCs, cultured in vitro. The clonotype was recovered from a human donor in good health.

CDR3 DNA: TGTGCCAGTAGTACGGGACAGATCTACAATGAGCAGTTCTTC. Translation gives CASSTGQIYNEQFF. The chain carries TRBV19 and TRBJ2-1; 7 bases align to TRBD1. V lost 4 bases and J lost 3; bases outside the gene matches: 3. The CDR3 totals 14 residues. The germline CDR1 and CDR2 sequences are LNHDA and SQIVND (reference sequence).